This T cell receptor beta chain was observed in a study of blood T cell repertoires in COVID-19. V was clipped by 0 bases and J by 6 bases; unmatched bases: 12. CDR1 is SGHRS, CDR2 YFSETQ, per germline. The CDR3 is 16 amino acids. As processed by the authors: Nucleated cell number was recorded as an estimate derived from reference gene primer amplification. Generated by immunoSEQ multiplex PCR, the TCRdb table keeps only in-frame clones and is missing some. V, J and clone size were drawn from that table, and D and trimming were deduced from the DNA. This table holds approximately 82,000 clones, 75% to 85% found once.

This TCR came from a human donor in a cohort sampled during active COVID-19. J is TRBJ2-7 and V is TRBV5-1; 7 nucleotides align to TRBD2. Sequencing was carried out using peripheral blood. CDR3 sequence reads: CASSLVGRAGHREQYF. DNA of the CDR3: TGCGCCAGCAGCTTGGTGGGGCGAGCGGGGCATCGCGAGCAGTACTTC.